This TCR beta chain was observed in a study of human T cells and chemical hapten exposure. For the study at large: Alopecia universalis, totalis or areata was present in patients who were mostly female. Notes on the study in general: Compared with pre-sensitization or healthy control sets, expanded TCRs clustered more.

MiXCR was run by TCRdb on the RACE reads, yielding one entry per CDR3 protein. The table includes around 380,000 distinct CDR3 sequences, nearly 5% detected once. The length of the CDR3 is 12 residues. V dropped 5 bases and J dropped 7 bases, with 8 bases sitting between them. Per the germline V gene, CDR1 is SNHLY and CDR2 is FYNNEI. The table lists this clonotype with a few counts. Its antigen is unknown. The time point denotes: patch test 1, 2 weeks after DPC sensitization. Treatment noted: therapeutic diphenylcyclopropenone sensitization with weekly scalp DPC. The sequenced sample was whole blood, obtained in connection with sensitization to the hapten diphenylcyclopropenone (DPC). The sequence derives from a woman between 50 and 59 years old with alopecia areata. Some clones in this sample may be carry-over from other donors' samples. The rearrangement joins TRBV2 to TRBJ2-2; D gene uncertain. The CDR3 sequence: CASSYGDGELFF. The CDR3, as DNA: TGTGCCAGCAGTTACGGTGACGGGGAGCTGTTTTTT.